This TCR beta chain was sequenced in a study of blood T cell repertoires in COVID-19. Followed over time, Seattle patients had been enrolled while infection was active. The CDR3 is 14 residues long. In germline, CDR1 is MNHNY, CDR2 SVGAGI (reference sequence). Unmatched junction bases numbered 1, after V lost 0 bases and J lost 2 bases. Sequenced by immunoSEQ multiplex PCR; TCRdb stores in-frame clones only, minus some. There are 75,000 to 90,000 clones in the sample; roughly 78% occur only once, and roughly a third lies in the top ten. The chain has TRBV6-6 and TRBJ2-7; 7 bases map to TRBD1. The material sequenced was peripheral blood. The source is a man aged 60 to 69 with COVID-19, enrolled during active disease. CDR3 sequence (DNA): TGTGCCAGCAGTTACTCGCAGGGGGCCTACGAGCAGTACTTC. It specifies CASSYSQGAYEQYF.